The 31 T cell receptor beta chains below were found in one sample sequenced in a study of T cells in women clearing cervical HPV infection. The assay was immunoSEQ multiplex PCR, and TCRdb's table has in-frame clones only and misses some. Recorded here are about 22,000 clones; the top ten clones represent 4% to 5.5%. Sequenced: blood buffy coat. Receptors originate from a woman between 18 and 75 years old with a cervical HPV16 infection that either progressed to CIN3+ or cleared (not recorded which).

A note on this clone: The observed sequence ends 3 residues before the CDR3 terminus, with the missing tail filled in from the germline J gene. The gene calls are TRBV20-1 and TRBJ2-1, with TRBD2 as a possible D gene (6 bases). Trimming cost V 6 bases and J 3 bases, with 18 bases left between them. Germline V gene sequence: CDR1 DFQATT, CDR2 SNEGSKA (reference sequence). The CDR3 totals 15 residues. The CDR3 DNA, read in part, is TGCAGTGCCCGACGAGCGGGCTCCCTCTACAATGAG. Translated: CSARRAGSLYNE. From start to end, the CDR3 is CSARRAGSLYNEQFF.

On this clone: The CDR3 end is not reached by the read, which stops 3 residues before it; the germline J gene fills it in. This sequence joins TRBV20-1 and TRBJ1-3; D remains ambiguous. Trimming took off 0 bases at V and 0 bases at J, with 12 bases between the two ends. CDR1 DFQATT and CDR2 SNEGSKA come from the germline V gene (reference sequence). The CDR3 runs 16 residues. The CDR3 sequence is CSARDRTLNSGNTIYF. The CDR3 bases that were read are TGCAGTGCTAGAGATCGGACTCTTAACTCTGGAAACACC.

A note on this clone: With the read ending 3 residues before the CDR3 end, the germline J gene is used to fill in that end. The gene calls are TRBV11-3 and TRBJ2-3, with D uncertain. Between the trimmed V and J ends, which lost 2 bases and 1 base, there was a span of 7 bases. CDR1 is SGHNT and CDR2 is YENEEA in the germline V gene. The CDR3 contains 14 residues. The CDR3: CASSLNLGTDTQYF. The sequenced CDR3 bases are TGTGCCAGCAGCTTAAACTTGGGCACAGATACG.

On this clone itself: The CDR3 goes on 3 residues after the read ends, and that part is filled in from the germline J gene. J is TRBJ1-2 and V is TRBV18; TRBD1 matches 8 bases. The CDR3 runs 15 residues. Germline V gene lookup returns CDR1 KGHSH and CDR2 LQKENI. The DNA read from the CDR3 is TGTGCCAGCTCAGCGGGACAGGCTAGCACAGATACC. Encoded protein: CASSAGQASTDT. The CDR3 in full is CASSAGQASTDTYTF. The full variable domain, its missing parts supplied by reference TRBV18 and TRBJ1-2, is NAGVMQNPRHLVRRRGQEARLRCSPMKGHSHVYWYRQLPEEGLKFMVYLQKENIIDESGMPKERFSAEFPKEGPSILRIQQVVRGDSAAYFCASSAGQASTDTYTFGSGTRLTVV.

Points on this clone: The observed sequence ends 3 residues before the CDR3 terminus, with the missing tail filled in from the germline J gene. The chain joins TRBV5-1 to TRBJ1-2; 9 nucleotides align to TRBD1. The germline CDR1 and CDR2 sequences are SGHRS and YFSETQ. J was trimmed by 4 bases and V by 4 bases; bases with no gene match: 8. The CDR3 covers 15 residues. CDR3 bases read: TGCGCCAGCAGCCCTAGACAGGGGGTGGGCTATGGC. Its protein is CASSPRQGVGYG. The CDR3 reads in full as CASSPRQGVGYGYTF.

On this clone: The missing CDR3 end, 3 residues past where the read stops, is filled in from the germline J gene. Other nucleotide sequences in the sample specify the same CDR3. The V gene is TRBV2, the J gene TRBJ1-3, with 8 bases identical to TRBD1. Germline lookup yields CDR1 SNHLY and CDR2 FYNNEI. The V gene end was trimmed by 8 bases and the J gene end by 7 bases; junction bases not matched to a gene: 13. The CDR3 has 15 amino acids. The sequenced CDR3 bases are TGTGCCAGCCAGGGGGGAGGACAGGGAGCGAACACC. Residues: CASQGGGQGANT. The full CDR3 protein is CASQGGGQGANTIYF.

Concerning this clone itself: The read terminates 3 residues before the CDR3 end, so the remaining end is supplied by the germline J gene. The V gene is TRBV18, the J gene TRBJ2-1; D is possibly TRBD1 (5 bases). CDR3 size: 14 residues. The germline CDR1 and CDR2 sequences are KGHSH and LQKENI. Trimming pared 6 bases from V and 5 bases from J, leaving 14 bases between. Incomplete CDR3 DNA: TGTGCCAGCTCCCTATCTGGGGCCGACAATGAG. Translation gives CASSLSGADNE. The whole CDR3 sequence reads CASSLSGADNEQFF.

On this clone itself: The read terminates 3 residues before the CDR3 end, so the remaining end is supplied by the germline J gene. The chain joins TRBV5-1 to TRBJ1-4; D perhaps matches TRBD1 (5 bases). CDR1 is SGHRS, CDR2 YFSETQ, per germline. The length of the CDR3 is 15 residues. With 5 bases removed from V and 4 bases from J, the gap between germline ends came to 15 bases. The part of the CDR3 DNA that was read is TGCGCCAGCAGTTTAAGAGGACAACTTAATGAAAAA. Translation: CASSLRGQLNEK. The entire CDR3 is CASSLRGQLNEKLFF.

On this clone itself: The read gets to within 3 residues of the CDR3 end, and the germline J gene fills in the rest. This chain connects TRBV7-6 to TRBJ2-1, with 10 bases fitting TRBD1. The germline V gene has CDR1 SGHVS and CDR2 FNYEAQ. The CDR3 loop spans 15 amino acids. The trim removed 1 base at V and 6 bases at J, leaving 3 bases unmatched. The CDR3 DNA, read in part, is TGTGCCAGCAGCTTAGAAGGGGACAGGGGCAATGAG. Translating it yields CASSLEGDRGNE. The complete CDR3 reads CASSLEGDRGNEQFF.

Concerning this clone itself: The read comes to an end 3 residues before the CDR3 does, leaving the germline J gene to fill in the end. V usage is TRBV11-2 and J usage is TRBJ2-1, with D perhaps assigned TRBD1 or TRBD2 (5 bases each). Germline V CDR1 and CDR2: SGHAT, FQNNGV. The CDR3 totals 14 residues. V gave up 1 base and J gave up 8 bases, with 12 bases separating them. The CDR3 sequence is CASSLGLRGDEQFF. The DNA read from the CDR3 is TGTGCCAGCAGCTTAGGTCTGAGGGGCGATGAG.

With regard to this clone: The read ends 3 residues shy of where the CDR3 ends; the end is completed using the germline J gene. This sequence joins TRBV19 and TRBJ1-1, with D perhaps matching TRBD1 (5 bases). The germline CDR1 and CDR2 sequences are LNHDA and SQIVND (reference sequence). V lost 4 bases, J lost 1 base, and 13 bases lay in between. The CDR3 length is 15 residues. The sequenced CDR3 bases are TGTGCCAGTAGTACCCCGGGACTCCCGAACACTGAA. Translation: CASSTPGLPNTE. The whole CDR3 protein reads CASSTPGLPNTEAFF.

Concerning this clone: The missing CDR3 end, 3 residues past where the read stops, is filled in from the germline J gene. The V call is TRBV7-9, the J call TRBJ1-1, with D perhaps matching TRBD1 (5 bases). The CDR3 loop spans 14 amino acids. Germline V lookup: CDR1 SEHNR, CDR2 FQNEAQ (reference sequence). Trimming removed 5 bases at V and 0 bases at J, with 10 bases between. The sequenced part of the CDR3 DNA is TGTGCCAGCAGCAATCGACAGATGAACACTGAA. Its protein is CASSNRQMNTE. The CDR3 in full is CASSNRQMNTEAFF.

Incomplete CDR3 DNA: TGTGCCAGCAGCCAACTAAGGGGCGAG. It codes for CASSQLRGE. The entire CDR3 protein is CASSQLRGEQYF. The chain joins TRBV3-1 (or the pseudogene TRBV3-2) to TRBJ2-7, with TRBD1 as a possible D gene (5 bases). The DNA ends 3 residues before the CDR3 does, and the rest of the CDR3 is filled in from the germline J gene. V shed 2 bases and J shed 6 bases, with 8 bases lying between them. Germline CDR1 is LGHDT and CDR2 is YNNKEL (reference sequence). This CDR3 spans 12 amino acids.

In regard to this clone: The read halts 3 residues ahead of the CDR3 end, with the missing end drawn from the germline J gene. The rearrangement joins TRBV7-7 to TRBJ2-7; D is ambiguous. Trimming shortened V by 1 base and J by 1 base, and 8 bases separated the two germline ends. The length of the CDR3 is 14 residues. CDR1 and CDR2 (germline): SSHAT, FNYEAQ (reference sequence). The chain's CDR3 is CASSLGAGSYEQYF. The DNA read from the CDR3 is TGTGCCAGCAGCTTAGGCGCCGGTTCCTACGAG.

On this clone itself: Read sequence stops 3 residues before the CDR3 end, and the germline J gene provides the missing end. The chain links TRBV5-1 to TRBJ2-1; 11 bases align to TRBD2. Germline CDR1 and CDR2: SGHRS and YFSETQ. Trimming removed 3 bases from V and 9 bases from J; junction bases left unmatched: 8. This CDR3 is 15 amino acids long. CDR3 sequence: CASSSLTSGMVEQFF. The CDR3 bases that were read are TGCGCCAGCAGCTCCCTGACTAGCGGGATGGTTGAG.

Concerning this clone itself: The sequenced fragment ends 3 residues before the CDR3 boundary, so the rest is inferred from the germline J gene. J is TRBJ2-7 and V is TRBV5-6; D remains unclear. Trimming took 1 base from V and 3 from J, leaving 5 bases between them. From germline, CDR1 is SGHDT and CDR2 YYEEEE. CDR3 length: 12 residues. The sequenced part of the CDR3 DNA is TGTGCCAGCAGCTTGAACAGCTACGAG. Translated: CASSLNSYE. The entire CDR3 protein is CASSLNSYEQYF.

A remark on this clone: The read terminates 3 residues before the CDR3 end, so the remaining end is supplied by the germline J gene. The chain is built from TRBV5-6 and TRBJ2-3, with 10 positions matching TRBD1. Germline lookup yields CDR1 SGHDT and CDR2 YYEEEE. This CDR3 comprises 15 residues. V shed 4 bases, J shed 2 bases, and the junction held 4 bases outside the gene matches. CDR3 loop: CASSLGTGDTDTQYF. The sequenced CDR3 bases are TGTGCCAGCAGCCTCGGGACAGGGGACACAGATACG.

As regards this clone: The read stops 3 residues short of the end of the CDR3; the missing end is completed from the germline J gene. The chain employs TRBV11-1 and TRBJ1-6; 9 nucleotides agree with TRBD1. Germline V gives CDR1 SGHAT, CDR2 FQDESV (reference sequence). This CDR3 is 15 amino acids long. The V gene end was trimmed by 5 bases and the J gene end by 7 bases; junction bases not matched to a gene: 6. This chain's CDR3 is CASSRTGVRNSPLHF. CDR3 bases read: TGTGCCAGCAGCCGGACAGGGGTTAGGAATTCACCC.

Partial CDR3 DNA: TGCGCCAGCAGCTTGTTCGGGACAGGGTCCACAGATACG. As protein: CASSLFGTGSTDT. The whole CDR3 region reads CASSLFGTGSTDTQYF. The V call is TRBV5-1, the J call TRBJ2-3, with 9 positions matching TRBD1. From the germline J gene comes the end of the CDR3, since the read stops 3 residues before it. Per the germline V gene, CDR1 is SGHRS and CDR2 is YFSETQ. J lost 2 bases, V lost 1 base, and 5 bases had no gene match. This CDR3 has 16 amino acids.

In the case of this clone: The read finishes 3 residues shy of the CDR3 end, and the germline J gene is used to complete it. V and J are TRBV18 and TRBJ1-6; TRBD1 aligns across 10 bases. This CDR3 region has 15 residues. With 1 base clipped from V and 8 bases from J, the junction kept 2 bases outside the gene matches. CDR1 is KGHSH and CDR2 is LQKENI in the germline V gene. Partial CDR3 DNA: TGTGCCAGCTCACCACAAGGACAGGGGGATTCACCC. This translates into CASSPQGQGDSP. The full CDR3 reads CASSPQGQGDSPLHF.

Worth noting for this clone: The CDR3 end is not reached by the read, which stops 3 residues before it; the germline J gene fills it in. The same CDR3 also results from other DNA sequences found in this sample. This chain uses TRBV29-1 with TRBJ1-3; D is unclear. V was shortened by 8 bases and J by 5 bases, with 4 bases between the two germline ends. The CDR3 consists of 9 residues. Germline assignment: CDR1 SQVTM and CDR2 ANQGSEA. CDR3 in amino acids: CSPRNTIYF. The part of the CDR3 DNA that was read is TGCAGCCCCAGAAACACC.

On this clone itself: The read gets to within 3 residues of the CDR3 end, and the germline J gene fills in the rest. The genes are TRBV7-6 and TRBJ1-2; possible D gene TRBD1, 5 bases. The CDR3 runs to 14 residues. CDR1 is SGHVS, CDR2 FNYEAQ, per germline. Here the CDR3 reads CASSLGTTFDTYTF. CDR3 DNA (partial): TGTGCCAGCAGCTTGGGGACTACCTTCGATACC.

A remark on this clone: The sequenced fragment ends 3 residues before the CDR3 boundary, so the rest is inferred from the germline J gene. V gene TRBV19 combines with J gene TRBJ2-7, with D possibly being TRBD2 (6 bases). Germline V gives CDR1 LNHDA, CDR2 SQIVND (reference sequence). V lost 3 bases to trimming and J lost 1 base, with 13 bases between them. This CDR3 is 15 amino acids long. The CDR3 region is CASSMTRGRSYEQYF. The part of the CDR3 DNA that was read is TGTGCCAGTAGTATGACCCGGGGGAGATCCTACGAG.

A remark on this clone: The CDR3 extends 3 residues past the end of the read, so its final part is completed from the germline J gene. The chain uses TRBV7-3 and TRBJ1-4, with D possibly being TRBD1 (6 bases). The CDR3 extends over 17 amino acids. The germline V gene encodes CDR1 SGHTA and CDR2 FQGTGA. The CDR3 loop is CASSSVIQGSGANVLFF. CDR3 DNA (partial): TGTGCCAGCAGCTCGGTGATACAGGGATCTGGGGCCAACGTA.

As concerns this clone: The read ends 3 residues before the CDR3 terminus; that terminus is restored from the germline J gene. The chain carries TRBV5-1 and TRBJ2-1, with D possibly being TRBD1 (6 bases). V lost 2 bases, J lost 6 bases, and 15 bases lay in between. The CDR3 contains 15 residues. Germline V gives CDR1 SGHRS, CDR2 YFSETQ. The CDR3 protein is CASSFQLGRGNEQFF. CDR3 bases read: TGCGCCAGCAGCTTTCAGTTGGGCAGGGGCAATGAG. The full variable domain, with the rest looked up from reference TRBV5-1 and TRBJ2-1, is KAGVTQTPRYLIKTRGQQVTLSCSPISGHRSVSWYQQTPGQGLQFLFEYFSETQRNKGNFPGRFSGRQFSNSRSEMNVSTLELGDSALYLCASSFQLGRGNEQFFGPGTRLTVL.

With regard to this clone: The read ends 3 residues shy of where the CDR3 ends; the end is completed using the germline J gene. V and J are TRBV19 and TRBJ1-2; D is unresolved. The CDR3 length is 19 residues. The V gene's germline CDR1 is LNHDA and CDR2 SQIVND (reference sequence). The CDR3 DNA, read in part, is TGTGCCAGTAGTATAGGGCTACTAGCGGGGTTTAGCTCCTACAATGAC. Its protein is CASSIGLLAGFSSYND. The entire CDR3 is CASSIGLLAGFSSYNDYTF.

The covered CDR3 bases are TGTGCCATCAGCTTAGACCGGGACAGTTTTTATGGC. Translation: CAISLDRDSFYG. The full-length CDR3 reads as CAISLDRDSFYGYTF. The chain has TRBV10-3 and TRBJ1-2; 7 bases line up with TRBD1. The read ends 3 residues before the CDR3 terminus; that terminus is restored from the germline J gene. This CDR3 spans 15 amino acids. Germline CDR1 and CDR2: ENHRY and SYGVKD. V shed 6 bases, J shed 5 bases, and the junction held 12 bases outside the gene matches.

On this clone: Coverage ceases 3 residues before the CDR3 finishes, and the germline J gene fills in the end. The chain recombines TRBV30 with TRBJ1-1, with TRBD1 matching 7 bases. Germline V gives CDR1 GTSNPN, CDR2 SVGIG (reference sequence). This CDR3 region has 13 residues. Losses at the gene ends were 5 bases for V and 4 bases for J; bases not matched to a gene: 7. The part of the CDR3 DNA that was read is TGTGCCTGGGGCAGGGGGTCGGGCACTGAA. It is translated as CAWGRGSGTE. The entire CDR3 protein is CAWGRGSGTEAFF.

In regard to this clone: The read falls 3 residues short of the CDR3 end, and the missing part is taken from the germline J gene. This rearrangement joins TRBV5-1 to TRBJ2-3; 7 bases map to TRBD2. The CDR3 has 16 residues. Trimming at V came to 4 bases and at J to 1 base, leaving 9 bases not matched to a gene. The germline CDR1 and CDR2 sequences are SGHRS and YFSETQ. The part of the CDR3 DNA that was read is TGCGCCAGCAGCCCCGGACTGGGGGGGGGCACAGATACG. As protein: CASSPGLGGGTDT. In full, the CDR3 is CASSPGLGGGTDTQYF. The variable domain in full, completed from reference TRBV5-1 and TRBJ2-3, reads KAGVTQTPRYLIKTRGQQVTLSCSPISGHRSVSWYQQTPGQGLQFLFEYFSETQRNKGNFPGRFSGRQFSNSRSEMNVSTLELGDSALYLCASSPGLGGGTDTQYFGPGTRLTVL.

Remarks on this clone: The read gets to within 3 residues of the CDR3 end, and the germline J gene fills in the rest. This chain links TRBV30 with TRBJ2-7; 8 bases align to TRBD1. This CDR3 comprises 13 residues. The trim removed 3 bases at V and 5 bases at J, leaving 6 bases unmatched. Germline values: CDR1 GTSNPN, CDR2 SVGIG (reference sequence). CDR3 sequence: CAWRGTGYHEQYF. CDR3 bases read: TGTGCCTGGAGGGGGACAGGCTACCACGAG.

Concerning this clone itself: The CDR3 goes on 3 residues after the read ends, and that part is filled in from the germline J gene. The chain couples TRBV2 to TRBJ1-6; no reliable D call. Germline V gene data show CDR1 as SNHLY and CDR2 as FYNNEI. CDR3 length: 12 amino acids. V dropped 4 bases and J dropped 7 bases, with 5 bases sitting between them. Incomplete CDR3 DNA: TGTGCCAGCAGTGTCAGGAATTCACCC. Translated: CASSVRNSP. The entire CDR3 sequence reads CASSVRNSPLHF. The whole variable domain, remainder taken from reference TRBV2 and TRBJ1-6, is EPEVTQTPSHQVTQMGQEVILRCVPISNHLYFYWYRQILGQKVEFLVSFYNNEISEKSEIFDDQFSVERPDGSNFTLKIRSTKLEDSAMYFCASSVRNSPLHFGNGTRLTVT.